This T cell receptor (beta chain) stems from a study of cytomegalovirus exposure and HLA in healthy donors. Study outcomes and limitations: By HLA locus, TCR association rates varied in a later analysis, with DRB1 showing the most and HLA-C the fewest.

PCR employed 60 Vbeta and 13 Jbeta primers. TCRdb keeps only in-frame clones here, not all; method: immunoSEQ multiplex PCR. The sample shows around 150,000 clones, over 70% of them seen only once. The germline gives CDR1 MGHRA, CDR2 YSYEKL. The length of the CDR3 is 14 residues. With regard to this clone: The antigen is not known.

The sequence was collected from a young man in good health and CMV-seronegative. Sequencing was carried out using PBMCs. The chain is built from TRBV4-1 and TRBJ2-5; 7 bases match TRBD2. The end of the DNA fits TRBJ2-7 better, so the J call may be wrong. CDR3 DNA: TGCGCCAGCAGCCAAGTTGGACTAGGCAACGAGCAGTACTTC. This gives the protein CASSQVGLGNEQYF.